This record looks at one T cell receptor beta chain sequence and its context. The data belong to a study of early T cells in non-severe SARS-CoV-2 infection. The germline CDR1 and CDR2 sequences are SGDLS and YYNGEE. The CDR3 sequence is 19 residues long. J was trimmed by 6 bases and V by 1 base; bases with no gene match: 22. A single record per CDR3 protein comes from TCRdb applying MiXCR to the 5' RACE reads. The sample gives some 62,000 distinct CDR3 sequences, about 9.3% of which show up once; 1.2% is in the top ten. The TCR originated in an adult who was a healthcare worker with PCR-confirmed SARS-CoV-2 infection or an uninfected control (not recorded which). V usage is TRBV9 and J usage is TRBJ2-7; 7 bases are shared with TRBD1. Sequenced input: whole blood. The CDR3 coding sequence is TGTGCCAGCAGCGTAAGTGTACGGGACAGAGCTCGACGAAATACCGAGCAGTACGTC. It yields the protein CASSVSVRDRARRNTEQYV.